Below, 29 T cell receptor beta chains from the same sample are listed, as sequenced in a study of glioma-infiltrating T cells after dendritic cell vaccination. Clones were sequenced by immunoSEQ multiplex PCR, and TCRdb holds only the in-frame ones, with some missing. The table lists roughly 96,000 clones, 70% to 80% of them singletons. The specimen was blood, collected before dendritic cell vaccination. Source of these receptors: a human donor with glioblastoma.

DNA of the CDR3: TGTGCCAGCTTGATGACTAGCTCCTACGAGCAGTACTTC. This codes for CASLMTSSYEQYF. The chain recombines TRBV6-1 with TRBJ2-7; D may be TRBD2 (6 bases). The V and J ends lost 8 bases and 0 bases respectively, with 11 bases between them. Per the germline V gene, CDR1 is MNHNS and CDR2 is SASEGT. The CDR3 runs 13 residues.

V usage is TRBV27 and J usage is TRBJ2-7, with a tentative D call TRBD2 (6 bases). The V end lost 1 base, the J end lost 3 bases, and 19 bases lay between the germline ends. The germline V gene encodes CDR1 MNHEY and CDR2 SMNVEV (reference sequence). The CDR3 contains 17 residues. The CDR3 coding sequence is TGTGCCAGCAGTTTATTGAGAGTTGGAGGGGTTGTCTACGAGCAGTACTTC. Translating it yields CASSLLRVGGVVYEQYF.

The rearrangement uses TRBV7-2 and TRBJ2-7; 13 nucleotides align to TRBD2. The junction had 6 bases not matched to a gene; V was cut back by 4 bases and J by 0 bases. The CDR3 sequence is 17 residues long. Germline V gives CDR1 SGHTA, CDR2 FQGNSA. This CDR3 is CASSYGTSGVFSYEQYF. The CDR3 bases are TGTGCCAGCAGCTACGGGACTAGCGGGGTTTTCTCCTACGAGCAGTACTTC.

This chain uses TRBV15 with TRBJ1-3, with D unresolved. Deletions cut 2 bases from V and 0 bases from J, with 14 bases between. CDR3 length equals 17 residues. Per germline, CDR1 LNHNV and CDR2 YYDKDF (reference sequence). This CDR3 reads CATSRTPRTDSGNTIYF. The CDR3 coding sequence is TGTGCCACCAGCAGAACCCCTCGGACTGACTCTGGAAACACCATATATTTT. Variable domain in full (rest from reference TRBV15 and TRBJ1-3): DAMVIQNPRYQVTQFGKPVTLSCSQTLNHNVMYWYQQKSSQAPKLLFHYYDKDFNNEADTPDNFQSRRPNTSFCFLDIRSPGLGDTAMYLCATSRTPRTDSGNTIYFGEGSWLTVV.

The rearrangement joins TRBV7-9 to TRBJ2-5; 7 bases are a match to TRBD2. V trimming: 7 bases; J trimming: 5 bases; junction bases outside the gene matches: 4. The V gene's germline CDR1 is SEHNR and CDR2 FQNEAQ (reference sequence). The CDR3 is 12 amino acids. CDR3 coding DNA: TGTGCCAGCAACGGACTAGAGGAGACCCAGTACTTC. Protein product: CASNGLEETQYF.

This chain connects TRBV28 to TRBJ2-1, with TRBD1 matching over 9 bases. V was clipped by 3 bases and J by 2 bases; unmatched bases: 2. CDR3 length equals 15 residues. CDR1 MDHEN and CDR2 SYDVKM come from the germline V gene. CDR3 sequence reads: CASSFTGGAYNEQFF. In DNA form, the CDR3 reads TGTGCCAGCAGTTTTACAGGGGGCGCCTACAATGAGCAGTTCTTC.

The chain employs TRBV9 and TRBJ2-4, with unresolved D. The germline V and J ends were trimmed by 0 bases and 0 bases, with 13 bases remaining between them. The CDR3 extends over 17 amino acids. Germline V CDR1 and CDR2: SGDLS, YYNGEE. CDR3 region: CASSVGDFGIAKNIQYF. The CDR3 coding sequence is TGTGCCAGCAGCGTAGGCGACTTTGGTATAGCCAAAAACATTCAGTACTTC.

This clone came up a few times. The chain employs TRBV5-1 and TRBJ2-7; 11 positions match TRBD1. Germline CDR1 and CDR2: SGHRS and YFSETQ. The CDR3 contains 16 residues. Trimming took 4 bases from V and 3 from J; bases not matched to a gene: 9. The CDR3 DNA reads as TGCGCCAGCAGCCCCAATACCGGGACAGGGGGCTACGAGCAGTACTTC. Its protein is CASSPNTGTGGYEQYF. Drawing the rest from reference TRBV5-1 and TRBJ2-7, the complete variable domain is KAGVTQTPRYLIKTRGQQVTLSCSPISGHRSVSWYQQTPGQGLQFLFEYFSETQRNKGNFPGRFSGRQFSNSRSEMNVSTLELGDSALYLCASSPNTGTGGYEQYFGPGTRLTVT.

The V and J genes are TRBV5-6 and TRBJ2-1, with D tentatively TRBD2 (6 bases). Germline loops: CDR1 SGHDT, CDR2 YYEEEE. Trimming shortened V by 0 bases and J by 8 bases, and 12 bases separated the two germline ends. The length of the CDR3 is 14 residues. The CDR3 DNA follows: TGTGCCAGCAGCTTGGGGAGGGGCCGCGATGAGCAGTTCTTC. Translated: CASSLGRGRDEQFF.

The rearrangement joins TRBV5-1 to TRBJ2-5, with D perhaps TRBD2 (5 bases). Germline-derived CDR1 and CDR2 are SGHRS and YFSETQ. The CDR3 consists of 14 residues. V shed 4 bases and J shed 2 bases, with 12 bases lying between them. The DNA of the CDR3 is TGCGCCAGCAGCCAACTAGAGAGTCAAGAGACCCAGTACTTC. Amino acid sequence: CASSQLESQETQYF.

CDR3 nucleotides: TGTGCCAGCAGCTTTCTATCGGCAGGGGCCTCCTACGAGCAGTACTTC. This sequence encodes CASSFLSAGASYEQYF. The V gene is TRBV5-4, the J gene TRBJ2-7, with D possibly TRBD1 on 6 matching bases. CDR3 length equals 16 residues. Germline CDR1 reads SGHNT; CDR2 reads YYREEE (reference sequence). The V end was cut by 2 bases, the J end by 0 bases, with 15 bases between.

This clone has more than one count but fewer than ten. This sequence joins TRBV9 and TRBJ1-3; D is uncertain. V was shortened by 4 bases and J by 4 bases, with 9 bases between the two germline ends. The CDR3 extends over 13 amino acids. Germline CDR1 is SGDLS and CDR2 is YYNGEE. CDR3 in amino acids: CASSPGRGNTIYF. CDR3 nucleotide sequence: TGTGCCAGCAGCCCCGGCAGGGGAAACACCATATATTTT.

The rearrangement joins TRBV5-1 to TRBJ2-7, with a possible D match to TRBD2 (7 bases). The V end lost 2 bases, the J end lost 8 bases, and 23 bases lay between the germline ends. CDR1 is SGHRS, CDR2 YFSETQ, per germline. CDR3 length equals 16 residues. The CDR3 here is CASSFSWGGYVMKQYF. As DNA, the CDR3 is TGCGCCAGCAGCTTTAGTTGGGGGGGCTACGTTATGAAGCAGTACTTC.

The genes are TRBV6-6 and TRBJ2-3; TRBD2 might be the D (6 bases). Germline V gives CDR1 MNHNY, CDR2 SVGAGI (reference sequence). Between the trimmed V and J ends, which lost 4 bases and 0 bases, there was a span of 8 bases. The length of the CDR3 is 14 residues. In nucleotides, the CDR3 is TGTGCCAGCAGTTCTCGGGGGAGCACAGATACGCAGTATTTT. It yields the protein CASSSRGSTDTQYF.

This clone was seen more than once but under ten times. This chain links TRBV6-5 with TRBJ2-1; D call uncertain. Trimming removed 6 bases from V and 9 bases from J, with 15 bases in between. This CDR3 has 13 amino acids. Germline CDR1 reads MNHEY; CDR2 reads SVGAGI. The CDR3 sequence: CASSPRPSSEQFF. CDR3 bases: TGTGCCAGCAGCCCTAGACCTAGTTCTGAGCAGTTCTTC.

V is TRBV5-1 and J is TRBJ2-1, with 10 bases matching TRBD1. Germline values: CDR1 SGHRS, CDR2 YFSETQ. V shed 5 bases and J 2 bases; nucleotides not matched to a gene: 4. This CDR3 has 15 amino acids. The CDR3 DNA reads TGCGCCAGCAGGGGAGGACAGGGGGCCTACAATGAGCAGTTCTTC. It encodes CASRGGQGAYNEQFF.

The V gene is TRBV7-6, the J gene TRBJ1-2; D possibly corresponds to TRBD1 (6 bases). CDR1 is SGHVS and CDR2 is FNYEAQ in the germline V gene. The CDR3 loop spans 17 amino acids. V was shortened by 3 bases and J by 4 bases, with 21 bases between the two germline ends. CDR3 sequence: CASSLLSIGGSFYGYTF. DNA of the CDR3: TGTGCCAGCAGCTTGCTCTCAATTGGGGGCTCCTTCTATGGCTACACCTTC. Using reference TRBV7-6 and TRBJ1-2 for the parts outside the CDR3, the full variable domain is GAGVSQSPRYKVTKRGQDVALRCDPISGHVSLYWYRQALGQGPEFLTYFNYEAQQDKSGLPNDRFSAERPEGSISTLTIQRTEQRDSAMYRCASSLLSIGGSFYGYTFGSGTRLTVV.

This chain uses TRBV5-1 with TRBJ1-1; perhaps TRBD1 as D (6 bases). CDR1 is SGHRS and CDR2 is YFSETQ in the germline V gene. The CDR3 extends over 15 amino acids. Trimming removed 4 bases at V and 4 bases at J, with 17 bases between. CDR3 sequence reads: CASSPILQGSTEAFF. The CDR3 region has the DNA TGCGCCAGCAGCCCCATTTTACAGGGAAGCACTGAAGCTTTCTTT.

The CDR3 DNA follows: TGTGCCAGCAGCCGCGGGTCTGGGGCCAACGTCCTGACTTTC. Translating it yields CASSRGSGANVLTF. The gene calls are TRBV7-9 and TRBJ2-6, with D tentatively TRBD2 (5 bases). The CDR3 sequence is 14 residues long. The germline CDR1 and CDR2 sequences are SEHNR and FQNEAQ (reference sequence). Trimming pared 5 bases from V and 1 base from J, leaving 6 bases between.

V and J are TRBV2 and TRBJ2-7; 7 bases are shared with TRBD1. The germline gives CDR1 SNHLY, CDR2 FYNNEI. The V segment lost 3 bases and the J segment 2 bases; nucleotides outside the gene matches: 4. CDR3 size: 14 residues. CDR3 coding DNA: TGTGCCAGCAGTGACGGACAGGTTCCCTACGAGCAGTACTTC. Translated: CASSDGQVPYEQYF.

The genes are TRBV23-1 and TRBJ1-1, with 7 bases aligning to TRBD1. TRBV23-1 is an open reading frame, and its role is uncertain. V was clipped by 4 bases and J by 3 bases; unmatched bases: 5. This CDR3 comprises 14 residues. The CDR3 loop reads CASSLGTADTEAFF. The CDR3 DNA reads as TGCGCCAGCAGTCTAGGGACAGCGGACACTGAAGCTTTCTTT.

The chain carries TRBV5-1 and TRBJ1-2; TRBD1 matches at 8 bases. The germline CDR1 and CDR2 sequences are SGHRS and YFSETQ. Trimming at V came to 0 bases and at J to 8 bases, leaving 12 bases not matched to a gene. This CDR3 has 16 residues. CDR3 sequence: CASSLASLGDRGGYTF. DNA for the CDR3: TGCGCCAGCAGCTTGGCCTCACTTGGAGACAGGGGCGGCTACACCTTC.

The CDR3, as DNA: TGCGCCAGCAGCCGAGGGGGGGGAAGGGATGAAGCTTTCTTT. It codes for CASSRGGGRDEAFF. V usage is TRBV5-1 and J usage is TRBJ1-1, with D perhaps TRBD1 (6 bases). The CDR3 runs 14 residues. V was pared by 4 bases and J by 7 bases, with 17 bases between. Germline V gene lookup returns CDR1 SGHRS and CDR2 YFSETQ.

V gene TRBV4-2 combines with J gene TRBJ2-5, with TRBD1 identical over 10 bases. CDR1 and CDR2 (germline): LGHNA, YNFKEQ. The CDR3 runs 16 residues. V shed 4 bases and J 5 bases; nucleotides not matched to a gene: 10. For the CDR3, the DNA is TGTGCCAGCAGCCGGACAGGGGGAACCCAAGTCGAGACCCAGTACTTC. This encodes CASSRTGGTQVETQYF.

The rearrangement links TRBV27 to TRBJ2-1; TRBD1 matches 7 bases. Germline CDR1 and CDR2: MNHEY and SMNVEV (reference sequence). Germline trimming cut 2 bases from V and 8 bases from J; bases unmatched to any gene: 3. CDR3 length: 13 residues. The CDR3 sequence is CASSLVGTDEQFF. CDR3 in DNA: TGTGCCAGCAGTTTAGTGGGGACAGATGAGCAGTTCTTC.

This clone was counted a few times. This chain joins TRBV29-1 and TRBJ1-5; D is undetermined. Germline CDR1 and CDR2: SQVTM and ANQGSEA. Trimming stripped 5 bases from V and 1 base from J, with 9 bases between. The CDR3 length is 13 residues. The CDR3 loop reads CSVFTGSNQPQHF. The DNA for the CDR3 is TGCAGCGTTTTTACGGGGAGCAATCAGCCCCAGCATTTT.

The J gene is TRBJ1-1, the V gene TRBV27, with TRBD1 matching over 7 bases. CDR3 length: 13 residues. Germline V gene sequence: CDR1 MNHEY, CDR2 SMNVEV (reference sequence). Trimming took 5 bases from V and 7 from J; bases not matched to a gene: 7. The CDR3 sequence: CASSHDREREAFF. DNA for the CDR3: TGTGCCAGCAGTCACGACAGGGAGCGTGAAGCTTTCTTT.

The gene calls are TRBV5-1 and TRBJ2-7, with 9 bases lining up with TRBD2. Germline CDR1 reads SGHRS; CDR2 reads YFSETQ. V dropped 5 bases and J dropped 6; count of bases not matched to a gene: 12. This CDR3 comprises 15 residues. CDR3 DNA: TGCGCCAGCAGTTATAGCGGGAGCCTGCTGAGCGAGCAGTACTTC. Translation gives CASSYSGSLLSEQYF.

The chain has TRBV5-4 and TRBJ1-1; 8 bases fit TRBD1. Trimming removed 4 bases from V and 0 bases from J; junction bases left unmatched: 2. This CDR3 region has 14 residues. The germline gives CDR1 SGHNT, CDR2 YYREEE (reference sequence). Here the CDR3 DNA reads TGTGCCAGCAGCATACAGGGGGTGAACACTGAAGCTTTCTTT. It yields the protein CASSIQGVNTEAFF.